This entry features one T cell receptor beta chain sequence. No cognate antigen has been identified for it. Per-nucleotide qualities are absent, and no much larger clonotype sits a single base away. The time point tag for this specimen amounts to: baseline before first vaccination. Vaccinee samples came from UK trials COV001 and COV002, including a single-blind randomized controlled phase 2/3 trial of AZD1222 (ChAdOx1 nCoV-19) in healthy adults. Trial participant PBMC samples were collected at day 0 and day 28 after the second dose for TCRbeta chain sequencing. The data were taken from a study of T cell responses to AZD1222 COVID-19 vaccine (dated by TCRdb to 2020 to 2022). Regarding the study in general: AZD1222 recipients with second doses at about 4 weeks or about 12 weeks were pooled, because spike-specific TCR depth and breadth did not differ between schedules. TCR sequencing was performed for some 250 trial participants, of whom roughly 200 were given two doses of AZD1222 and 26 were given two doses of MenACWY control vaccine. Trial participants were enrolled by age into 18-55, 56-69 and 70-plus year subgroups, with roughly 150, 30 and 60 TCR-sequenced participants respectively.

The CDR3 regions of human TCRbeta chains were analyzed by immunosequencing. As for how the authors treated the data: TCRs in the repertoires were compared against a reference library of SARS-CoV-2-specific TCRs that had been generated with the MIRA antigen-specificity platform. Breadth was defined as the fraction of unique TCRs that were SARS-CoV-2-associated, and depth was defined as the fraction of total T cells that were SARS-CoV-2-associated. Each spike-specific TCR was assigned to its reactive spike region and to a CD4 or CD8 class using the MIRA data. Log10-transformed breadth and depth values were compared by one-way ANOVA with Sidak's multiple comparisons tests. What TCRdb holds here is the immuneACCESS table cut down to in-frame rearrangements. Part of the clones is not present; checked against another copy, under half of the missing clones reflect an unresolved V gene, and the others are unexplained. The D gene and trimming were derived from the DNA, and the V and J assignments and clone size from that table. Across this sample there are 84,000 or so clones, with roughly 88% seen only once. Under 20% of the sample comes from the top ten.

The investigation overall reported the following: Most participants were white British and females outnumbered males, and the authors suggested that clonal diversity may have been underestimated. The 56-69-year group was small, and its depth increase did not reach significance, likely because of low power. Because no day 14 peak-response samples were available, the repertoires could be characterized only after the peak T cell response. CD4 TCRs associated with the vaccine covered the entire spike protein, and the dominant responses were in regions 160-218 and 743-854. Conclusions about previously exposed vaccinees were limited because only 5 or 6 AZD1222 recipients were SARS-CoV-2 seropositive at baseline. Reportedly, almost half of the unique spike-specific TCRs recognized epitopes lying outside the regions that are mutated in the B.1.351 and B.1.1.7 variants. After two AZD1222 doses, spike-specific TCR breadth and depth were significantly higher than at day 0 and than in MenACWY recipients.

Trimming at the junction amounts to 5 bases on V and 0 bases on J, and the germline ends lie 13 bases apart. CDR1 and CDR2, looked up from the germline V gene, are MDHEN and SYDVKM. Measured from the cysteine to the phenylalanine, the CDR3 is 15 residues long. Just CDR3 DNA is preserved here, 45 bases in frame from base 1. Source: peripheral blood, taken on day 0 of AZD1222 vaccination. The clonotype was recovered from an adult in good health. The V and J segments used are TRBV28 and TRBJ1-1; tentative D gene TRBD1, with 6 bases matching. The CDR3 has the sequence CASSPSRGMNTEAFF. In nucleotides, the sequence is TGTGCCAGCAGTCCGAGCAGGGGTATGAACACTGAAGCTTTCTTT.